These 6 T cell receptor beta chains came from one sample sequenced in a study of cytomegalovirus exposure and HLA in healthy donors. Sequencing was performed with immunoSEQ multiplex PCR; in TCRdb, only in-frame clones are kept and a portion is missing. Counted here are some 63,000 clones, 89% occurring once; the ten biggest clones make up approximately 1.2%. The material sequenced was PBMCs. The receptors derive from a woman between 18 and 29 years old in good health and CMV-seronegative.

The gene calls are TRBV5-5 and TRBJ1-6; 8 bases match TRBD1. J gave up 10 bases and V 4 bases, and 16 bases lay outside the gene matches. CDR1 and CDR2 from the germline V gene are SGHKS and YYEKEE (reference sequence). This CDR3 has 17 residues. The CDR3 reads CASSNRGVGQGASPLHF. The CDR3 DNA is TGTGCCAGCAGCAACCGGGGTGTCGGCCAGGGGGCATCACCCCTCCACTTT.

This clone was observed a handful of times. The chain combines TRBV2 with TRBJ2-7; TRBD1 aligns across 11 bases. Germline CDR1 reads SNHLY; CDR2 reads FYNNEI. Trimming took 2 bases from V and 3 from J; bases not matched to a gene: 3. The CDR3 loop spans 15 amino acids. The CDR3 region is CASSETGQGVYEQYF. The CDR3 bases are TGTGCCAGCAGTGAAACGGGACAGGGGGTCTACGAGCAGTACTTC.

The rearrangement joins TRBV30 to TRBJ2-2, with D maybe TRBD1 (6 bases). Trimming took 2 bases from V and 10 from J, leaving 20 bases between them. The V gene's germline CDR1 is GTSNPN and CDR2 SVGIG (reference sequence). The CDR3 covers 15 residues. This CDR3 is CAWSPLSYRAVELFF. The CDR3 bases are TGTGCCTGGAGTCCCCTCAGTTACAGGGCGGTGGAGCTGTTTTTT.

The chain uses TRBV30 and TRBJ1-1; D gene unclear. V was pared by 4 bases and J by 1 base, with 10 bases between. Germline V lookup: CDR1 GTSNPN, CDR2 SVGIG (reference sequence). This CDR3 contains 13 residues. This chain's CDR3 is CAWNGQTNTEAFF. In DNA form, the CDR3 reads TGTGCCTGGAATGGGCAGACGAACACTGAAGCTTTCTTT. Supplemented by reference TRBV30 and TRBJ1-1, the full variable domain reads SQTIHQWPATLVQPVGSPLSLECTVEGTSNPNLYWYRQAAGRGLQLLFYSVGIGQISSEVPQNLSASRPQDRQFILSSKKLLLSDSGFYLCAWNGQTNTEAFFGQGTRLTVV.

The table lists this clone with a count of one. V and J are TRBV4-2 and TRBJ2-7; TRBD2 matches at 16 bases. The CDR3 runs to 17 residues. Germline V gene data show CDR1 as LGHNA and CDR2 as YNFKEQ. The V gene end was trimmed by 4 bases and the J gene end by 7 bases; junction bases not matched to a gene: 10. CDR3 DNA: TGTGCCAGCAGCCCCAAGGGACTAGCGGGGGGGCCGAAAGAGCAGTACTTC. It encodes CASSPKGLAGGPKEQYF.

The CDR3 sequence: CASSETGQILYGYTF. DNA for the CDR3: TGTGCCAGCAGTGAAACGGGACAGATACTCTATGGCTACACCTTC. The V and J genes are TRBV2 and TRBJ1-2; 7 bases agree with TRBD1. V lost 2 bases, J lost 4 bases, and 7 bases stayed unmatched. The germline CDR1 and CDR2 sequences are SNHLY and FYNNEI. The CDR3 consists of 15 residues.